The clone carrying this T cell receptor beta chain was observed a single time. CDR3 length: 14 amino acids. Trimming took 6 bases from V and 6 from J; bases not matched to a gene: 7. Germline CDR1 SQVTM, CDR2 ANQGSEA. Primers for the PCR totalled 60 Vbeta and 13 Jbeta. Only in-frame clones appear in the TCRdb table, and some are missing; sequencing was by immunoSEQ multiplex PCR. The profile shows around 180,000 clones, around four fifths of them singletons. This record comes from a study of cytomegalovirus exposure and HLA in healthy donors. The clonotype was recovered from a boy between 2 and 10 years old in good health and CMV-seronegative. J is TRBJ2-1 and V is TRBV29-1; 11 nucleotides line up with TRBD2. What was sequenced was PBMCs. The CDR3 nucleotides read TGCAGCGTGTCCGGGACTAGCGGCCTCAATGAGCAGTTCTTC. Its protein is CSVSGTSGLNEQFF.